This T cell receptor beta chain originates from a study of blood T cells in healthy people across ages (dated by TCRdb to 2015 to 2017). In the study overall: In model experiments, template switching captured roughly one uniquely barcoded TCR beta cDNA molecule for every two T cells. Donors of different ages were randomly distributed across sequencing lanes to avoid experimental bias. Using deep sequencing normalized with unique cDNA molecular identifiers, the study measured how TCR beta repertoire diversity changes with age. The donors were split into four age groups: young (average around 15 years), middle-aged (nearly 40), aged (more than 60) and long-lived (approximately 80). Using the same blood draw, the study looked at two additional independent replicas of 1 million unique cDNA reads for two donors, one aged 18 to 30 and the other aged 80 or older. Here is what the overall study found, with its caveats: Conclusive comparison of naive and antigen-experienced compartments was prevented by the profiling of bulk unsorted PBMCs. Compared with the aged group, the long-lived group had more naive CD4+ T cells, fewer expanded clones and increased TCR diversity, a pattern suggesting age selection. The CMV infection status of donors was not known, potentially confounding age-related changes in expanded clonotypes. As age increased, observed TCR beta diversity per million T cells dropped in a roughly linear way, and a significant reduction was already evident by age 40. Observed TCR beta diversity correlated strongly with the percentage of naive T cells measured by flow cytometry. Total diversity estimates from one million sequenced T cells were considered lower bounds and underestimates.

Points on this clonotype: Its antigen has not been determined. No much larger clonotype is one base removed from it; base qualities were not supplied.

In the germline V gene, CDR1 corresponds to SGHRS and CDR2 to YFSETQ. Including cysteine and phenylalanine, the CDR3 has 14 amino acids. Left in the record is the CDR3 DNA by itself, 42 bases read in frame from the first base. The donors were 40 or so Caucasian individuals from Russia, aged roughly 6 to 100 years, who were systemically healthy. About 10 milliliters of peripheral blood were collected from each donor into EDTA-treated Vacutainer tubes. Ficoll-Paque density-gradient centrifugation was used to isolate PBMCs, with at least 6 million per sample. Total RNA was extracted from PBMCs with Trizol reagent, with at least 5 micrograms obtained per sample. For every donor, an aliquot of PBMCs went through flow cytometry to measure the percentages of naive CD45RAhigh/CD27high T cells. The library came from 5' RACE. Sequencing instrument: Illumina HiSeq 2500. A second PCR of about 6 to 12 cycles was run with a J-beta primer mix and a sample-barcoded 5' primer. Each TCR beta cDNA molecule received a unique molecular identifier from a template-switch 5' adaptor carrying 12 random nucleotides. Each sample yielded at least 2.5 million CDR3-containing paired-end reads. First-strand cDNA synthesis was performed from all RNA using the Mint cDNA synthesis kit, with priming by a TRBC-specific oligonucleotide. Following uracil-DNA glycosylase treatment, a first 18-cycle PCR with universal primers M1SS and BC2_uni_R was performed on all cDNA. Per the source publication's procedure: For normalization, 1 million high-quality reads were randomly selected from each sample, with every read carrying a distinct molecular identifier. Reads sharing molecular identifiers were discarded rather than binned into consensus sequences. MiTCR, set to a Q25 quality threshold and the strictest error-elimination algorithm, was used for CDR3 identification, clonotype clustering and error correction. Lower-bound total TCR beta diversity was estimated with a nonparametric unseen species model using Euler transformation. The raw public reads went through TCRdb reprocessing: fastp at Q25, MiXCR clone calling, in-frame beta chains kept. Each CDR3 protein appears once, grouped with its most common genes and DNA. The V and J calls were determined by TCRdb, not by the authors. For this sample the table gives 850,000 to 1,300,000 distinct CDR3 sequences, of which 35% to 50% were detected only once. The ten top clones hold under 20% of the sample.

The sample taken for sequencing was blood. The receptor was isolated from a woman in her sixties in good health. The chain joins TRBV5-1 to TRBJ2-4; 8 junctional bases match TRBD2. The J call is doubtful: the DNA matches TRBJ2-7 better. The nucleotide sequence reads as follows: TGCGCCAGCAGCCTTGGACTAGCAACGGGCGAGCAGTACTTC. It translates to CASSLGLATGEQYF.